Here is one TCR beta chain with its context. The data stem from a study of blood T cell repertoires in COVID-19. Profiling relied on immunoSEQ multiplex PCR, and the TCRdb table lists in-frame clones only, not all of them. The data contain hundreds of thousands of clones, about 90% of them seen just once; the ten biggest clones take up about a tenth. This CDR3 comprises 15 residues. Germline-derived CDR1 and CDR2 are SGHVS and FQNEAQ. V dropped 5 bases and J dropped 6; count of bases not matched to a gene: 11. The chain recombines TRBV7-8 with TRBJ2-7; TRBD2 matches at 9 bases. The clonotype comes from a woman aged 25 to 45 who had recovered from COVID-19. Sequencing was performed on PBMCs or T cells enriched from blood (not recorded which). This CDR3 is CASSPLGGRAVEQYF. For the CDR3, the DNA is TGTGCCAGCAGCCCCCTCGGCGGGAGGGCCGTCGAGCAGTACTTC. Combining the CDR3 with reference TRBV7-8 and TRBJ2-7 gives the whole variable domain GAGVSQSPRYKVAKRGQDVALRCDPISGHVSLFWYQQALGQGPEFLTYFQNEAQLDKSGLPSDRFFAERPEGSVSTLKIQRTQQEDSAVYLCASSPLGGRAVEQYFGPGTRLTVT.